The rows below give T cell receptor beta chains drawn from one sample of a study of T cell responses to AZD1222 COVID-19 vaccine. Assay: immunoSEQ multiplex PCR; the TCRdb copy retains only in-frame clones and omits some. The data hold 150,000 to 200,000 clones, with 85% to 95% observed a single time. Sequencing was performed on peripheral blood, taken on day 0 of AZD1222 vaccination. The receptors come from an adult in good health. Each CDR3 is given with its conserved first and last residue. The D gene is left open where the match is weak. Rows give clone size only sometimes, using once, few, many, or a class for an expanded clone.

clone_size	v_call	j_call	d_call	cdr3_aa	cdr3_nt
.	TRBV30	TRBJ1-1	.	CACLFPSAGYRPSDTEAFF	TGTGCCTGCCTCTTCCCCTCCGCAGGGTACAGGCCGTCGGACACTGAAGCTTTCTTT
.	TRBV13	TRBJ1-2	TRBD1	CASRLQGADYGYTF	TGTGCCAGCAGACTACAGGGGGCTGACTATGGCTACACCTTC
.	TRBV2	TRBJ1-2	.	CARTPVTGDLYGYTF	TGTGCCAGAACACCCGTTACAGGAGATTTATATGGCTACACCTTC
.	TRBV11-3	TRBJ2-1	.	CASSGHDNSYNEQFF	TGTGCCAGCAGCGGGCACGACAACTCCTACAATGAGCAGTTCTTC
.	TRBV28	TRBJ1-5	.	CATWTGGRGGNQPQHF	TGTGCCACCTGGACGGGAGGCCGCGGCGGCAATCAGCCCCAGCATTTT
.	TRBV29-1	TRBJ2-5	.	CSVEEWAQEAQETQYF	TGCAGCGTTGAAGAGTGGGCACAAGAGGCCCAAGAGACCCAGTACTTC
few	TRBV12-3/TRBV12-4	TRBJ1-5	TRBD1	CASTGGGTQPQHF	TGTGCCAGCACGGGAGGGGGCACCCAGCCCCAGCATTTT
.	TRBV6-5	TRBJ1-1	TRBD1	CASTSTGANAEAFF	TGTGCCAGCACCTCGACAGGGGCGAACGCTGAAGCTTTCTTT
.	TRBV6-5	TRBJ1-5	.	CASREILALNQPQHF	TGTGCCAGCAGGGAGATTTTGGCCCTCAATCAGCCCCAGCATTTT
.	TRBV11-3	TRBJ2-1	.	CASSPPGPLGNEQFF	TGTGCCAGCAGCCCCCCCGGACCCCTTGGGAATGAGCAGTTCTTC
.	TRBV18	TRBJ1-5	TRBD1	CASSDYQGGRNQPQHF	TGTGCCAGCTCCGACTATCAGGGGGGGAGGAATCAGCCCCAGCATTTT
.	TRBV9	TRBJ2-2	.	CASSVAPPGHGDTGELFF	TGTGCCAGCAGCGTAGCCCCCCCAGGACACGGGGACACCGGGGAGCTGTTTTTT
.	TRBV3-1/TRBV3-2	TRBJ2-7	.	CASSQARSSYEQYF	TGTGCCAGCAGCCAAGCCCGGAGCTCCTACGAGCAGTACTTC
.	TRBV18	TRBJ1-2	.	CASSREQGYNYGYTF	TGTGCCAGCTCACGGGAACAGGGTTATAACTATGGCTACACCTTC
.	TRBV18	TRBJ1-2	.	CASSPPDGGYTF	TGTGCCAGCTCACCACCGGACGGGGGCTACACCTTC